This TCR beta chain was retrieved from a study of cytomegalovirus exposure and HLA in healthy donors (dated by TCRdb to 2016 to 2017). Background on the whole study: In an earlier analysis of about 560 of the donors, approximately 260 Gb of sequence data and 100 million or so unique TCR beta sequences from about 179 million T cells were reported. Approximately 310 gigabases of sequencing data and some 85 million unique TCR sequences were included in an early release covering about 700 HLA-typed donors. Of the roughly 400 genotyped donors, roughly 80% fell in the genetic ancestry cluster associated with self-reported Caucasian donors. The study aimed to test whether signatures of past pathogen exposure could be identified by cataloging public T cell receptors. The study profiled the T cell repertoires of approximately 700 subjects by immunosequencing and related them to cytomegalovirus serostatus. Along with the roughly 710-subject first cohort, a separate validation cohort of over a hundred different subjects was used. High-throughput TCR immunosequencing, statistical association of individual TCRs with disease status, and machine learning were combined to predict cytomegalovirus infection status. A later analysis re-analyzed previously published TCR beta repertoires from approximately 670 donors and added high-resolution HLA genotyping to study TCR occurrence patterns. Rather than using new phenotypic data, the later analysis identified candidate immune exposures from TCR beta sequences and from how often those sequences occurred across donors. An earlier analysis of around 640 of the donors used high-throughput TCR beta sequencing to judge whether each TCR beta V gene segment behaved as functional or pseudogenic. Donor age, sex, ethnicity and CMV serostatus were collected together with the repertoire data. In a later genetic analysis, genome-wide SNP genotypes for about 60% of the 666 donors were used, and that subset was treated as a discovery cohort. Every repertoire in the discovery cohort had been generated on one and the same sequencing platform. HLA typing covered class I and class II loci at four-digit resolution. The number of donors typed differed by locus, with roughly 620-630 for A, B, C, DRB1 and DQB1, more than 500 for DQA1, 606 for DPA1, and approximately 470 for DPB1. Four to six DR-DQ haplotypes were handled as single units for association and clustering, since linkage in the cohort was strong. On average, over 200,000 unique TCR beta nucleotide sequences were sequenced per donor among roughly 430 genotyped donors of the cohort, with 15% to 20% of those sequences being non-productive. General findings and caveats noted by the study authors: V-gene and J-gene trimming of TCR beta chains was associated with a missense DCLRE1C variant in a later genetic analysis, and the association was replicated in an independent cohort. Specific HLA alleles were associated with some 15,000 TCR beta sequences at a false discovery rate of 0.05 in a later analysis. In vitro tests confirmed that a few of the cytomegalovirus-associated TCR beta chains recognize cytomegalovirus antigens. Some IMGT-functional V segments, including TRBV6-2 and TRBV6-3, could not be told apart with the 87-base-pair reads, so those segments were excluded. Only TCR beta chains were sequenced in this cohort, and the absence of alpha or paired-chain data limited detectable features. In a later analysis, several top co-occurrence clusters were reported to appear linked to parvovirus B19, influenza, CMV and Epstein-Barr virus. For the cohort, immune exposure information was limited to CMV serostatus. Because HLA typing was unavailable for some donors at each locus, only the typed subset was used in association tests. According to a later analysis, TCR association rates differed among HLA loci, with DRB1 alleles showing the most associated TCRs and HLA-C alleles showing the fewest. Most CMV-associated TCR beta chains appeared to be HLA-restricted in a later analysis, and the HLA associations seemed to be driven largely by CMV exposure. Correlated functional status among segregating V segments might reflect linkage disequilibrium, but an unknown experimental factor could not be ruled out. In an earlier analysis of fewer than 700 of the donors, most TCR beta V segments appeared in productive rearrangements about 90% or about 30% of the time, broadly matching IMGT annotations. The earlier analysis of about 600 of the donors excluded approximately 17 rarely observed V segments, including chromosome 9 orphons, because counts were too low. A cluster of highly shared sequence variants was judged likely to be a technical artifact of the sequencing pipeline. In a later analysis, HLA-associated TCR beta chains showed more clonal expansion and lower generation probabilities than non-associated chains that were equally common. The classifier was reported to diagnose cytomegalovirus status with high specificity and sensitivity in both the original cohort and the validation cohort. According to the authors, the approach could potentially be generalized to other disease states and immunological phenotypes. Most TCR sequences were observed very rarely across donors, whereas some public TCRs were present in many individuals. A later genetic analysis reported fewer N-insertions in productive TCRs among donors in an Asian-associated ancestry cluster than the roughly 720-donor mean. Sequencing depth was assumed to be roughly uniform across donors in the presence/absence analyses, though that assumption may not hold. Assigning TCR associations to individual alleles was difficult when HLA alleles, especially DR and DQ, strongly co-occurred. A further reported finding was that TCR beta sequences accurately predicted the HLA-A and HLA-B alleles for most subjects in the first cohort. The study listed around 160 TCR beta chains as associated with cytomegalovirus.

This clone was detected once. Its antigen remains undetermined. A read error may produce the germline difference seen at one junction end. The sample holds other DNA sequences that translate to the same CDR3. The CDR3 starts with the cysteine, ends with the phenylalanine, and has 15 residues. The DNA shown is the 45-base CDR3, in frame from base 1. CDR1 and CDR2 are drawn from the germline V gene: LGHNA, YSLEER. Library generation was performed with the immunoSEQ multiplex PCR assay. The multiplex PCR relied on a mix of 60 forward primers for TCR Vbeta segments and 13 reverse primers for TCR Jbeta segments. The CDR3 region of rearranged TCR beta genes was amplified from genomic DNA by a multiplex PCR assay. Amplified TCR beta libraries were sequenced as 87-base-pair reads on the Illumina HiSeq System. Per the authors' processing: A later analysis counted tens of millions of unique TCR beta chains across the 500 to 850 repertoires, and 10 million to 11 million of these chains were shared by at least two donors. Raw reads were error-corrected and collapsed into unique sequences with a nearest-neighbor algorithm that merged closely related sequences to remove PCR and sequencing errors. Alignment of CDR3 sequences to IMGT reference sequences was used to assign V, D and J gene segments. For a sequence to be retained, a match of at least six nucleotides was required to both a V gene segment and a J gene segment. Rearrangements were classified as productive when the CDR3 lacked stop codons and remained in frame with V and J, and all other rearrangements were classified as non-productive. CDR3 was defined by IMGT convention, running from the second conserved V-encoded cysteine to the conserved J-encoded phenylalanine. In an earlier analysis of 500 to 650 of the donors, sequences lacking an unambiguous match to a single V gene segment were excluded. An earlier analysis of several hundred of the donors classified V segments as functional when productive rearrangements were above 56.7% and as segregating when the standard deviation between donors was above 5%. A statistical classification framework was built for diagnosing cytomegalovirus status from the catalog of TCR beta chain sequences. V and J gene assignment, in a later analysis, came from comparing TCR nucleotide sequences with IMGT/GENE-DB human TR gene sequences. The TCRdist pipeline was used in a later analysis to assign CDR3 sequences and most-parsimonious VDJ recombination scenarios. In a later analysis, every TCR beta chain was defined by the combination of its CDR3 amino acid sequence and its V-gene family, and reads without a unique V-gene family were dropped. To address suspected cross-contamination and a sequencing artifact, a later analysis removed roughly 640 highly shared, low-generation-probability nucleotide sequences. A later analysis calculated a clonal expansion index for each public chain from normalized within-repertoire ranks of inferred template counts. Generation probabilities in a later analysis came from a VDJ recombination model fitted to out-of-frame rearrangements, and those results were checked against IGoR. In a later analysis, TCR-TCR, TCR-HLA and TCR-CMV co-occurrence was scored with hypergeometric tests, and a repertoire-size bias correction was applied to TCR pairs. False discovery rates were estimated in a later analysis by permuting HLA or CMV assignments 20 times. In a later analysis, co-occurring TCRs were grouped using DBSCAN, and TCRdist sequence similarity was added for clustering within HLA-allele-positive subsets. Repertoires with fewer than 30,000 or more than 120,000 public chains were left out of co-occurrence clustering, as were a few repertoires with anomalous nucleotide sharing. Not all clones reach the TCRdb copy of this immuneACCESS table, which keeps in-frame sequences only. Checked studies attribute under half of the gap to unresolved V genes and leave the rest unexplained. The V and J calls and clone size come from that table; D and trimming were worked out from the DNA. In this sample the table shows more than 120,000 clones, roughly 76% of which occur a single time. Jointly, the top ten make up roughly 2.9% of the sample.

The cohort consisted of 600 or so healthy bone marrow donors. At the time of sampling, all cohort members were nominally healthy, though unrecorded immune exposures were likely present. The donor tested CMV seronegative, placing the donor among the roughly 340 seronegative members of the cohort. Each donor provided a peripheral blood sample, and peripheral blood mononuclear cells were used for TCR beta sequencing. The Qiagen DNeasy Blood Extraction Kit was used to extract genomic DNA from the blood cell samples. This sequence originates from a woman younger than 45 in good health and CMV-seronegative. Recombination linked TRBV4-3 to TRBJ1-1; 11 central nucleotides agree with TRBD1. Sequencing was performed on PBMCs. CDR3 region: CASSQDWTGGTEAFF. In nucleotide form, the sequence is TGCGCCAGCAGCCAAGATTGGACAGGGGGCACTGAAGCCTTCTTT.